This entry concerns a single T cell receptor (beta chain). It has no known antigen specificity. From its cysteine to its phenylalanine, the CDR3 spans 13 amino acids. The record lacks a DNA sequence. CDR1 and CDR2 are drawn from the germline V gene (reference sequence): SEHNR, FQNEAQ. The record originates from a study of CXCR3-negative and CXCR3-positive naive CD8 T cells (dated by TCRdb to the late 2010s). In the study overall: Approximately 130 million TRB reads were obtained in total, roughly 1.5 +/- 0.3 million reads per library. Data from roughly twelve donors, pooled across two independent experiments, went into the diversity and physicochemical repertoire analyses. For the TRBV-TRBJ cluster analysis, the naive subsets came from a handful of donors, while the memory cells came from 3 donors.

The instrument given in TCRdb is NextSeq 550. The Human TCR Profiling Kit (MiLaboratory) was used to prepare UMI-labeled 5' RACE TRB cDNA libraries. The full amount of extracted RNA was used for cDNA synthesis, and the full amount of resulting cDNA was used for PCR amplification. Libraries were prepared in parallel with an identical number of PCR cycles. From the authors' description of their analysis: With a minimum of two reads required per UMI, MIGEC and MiXCR pulled out about 50,000 +/- 10,000 unique UMI-labeled TRB cDNA molecules from each library. Each library averaged roughly 36,000 +/- 9,600 functional in-frame TRB CDR3 nucleotide clonotypes without stop codons. Diversity metrics, including normalized Shannon-Wiener and Chao1, were computed in VDJtools after downsampling to 5000 UMI-labeled TRB molecules per sample. VDJtools computed clonotype-size-weighted physicochemical properties of the central five CDR3 residues: interaction energy, strength, volume and Kidera factor 4. TCRdb reprocessed the reads, and each CDR3 protein sequence is entered once, without DNA. For this entry, the V and J calls and clone size follow TCRdb and not the study's own pipeline. This sample's clone table shows about 150,000 distinct CDR3 sequences. The ten biggest clones cover around 0.5% of the sample.

For every CD8+ T cell subset, approximately 300,000 cells were flow-sorted straight into RLT lysis buffer, and each subset was sorted in triplicate. To keep memory contaminants out, a stringent definition of naive CD8+ T cells was applied: CD45RO-CCR7+CD27+CD95-. Using standard density gradient centrifugation, peripheral blood mononuclear cells were isolated from buffy coats. A FACSAria III was used to flow-sort naive CXCR3-negative and CXCR3-positive CD8+ T cells. Total RNA was extracted from sorted cells with an RNeasy Mini Kit. What the authors observed across the whole study: Naive CXCR3-negative and CXCR3-positive cells from the same donor showed similar TRBV-TRBJ usage, whereas memory cells showed distinct patterns. Because surface CD5, which is linked to self-reactivity in mice, was comparable between the naive subsets, TCR interaction strength was also inferred from TRB CDR3 physicochemical properties. Comparably high repertoire diversity was found in both naive subsets, whereas much lower repertoire diversity was found in memory CD8+ T cells. Compared with CXCR3-negative naive cells, CXCR3-positive naive cells had TRB CDR3s with higher hydrophobicity (lower Kidera factor 4), lower energy, and higher strength and volume indices. Freshly isolated PBMCs were used for most assays because CXCR3 expression went down partially after cryopreservation.

The sequence links TRBV7-9 to TRBJ1-2. The sequence was collected from a human donor in good health. Some clones in this sample may be carry-over from other donors' samples. Sequenced input: naive CXCR3+ CD8+ T cells from blood. According to the study, the label for this sample's cell subset or site signals: CD45RO-CCR7+CD27+CD95- naive CD8+ T cells expressing CXCR3 (TNR3+). The CDR3 sequence is CASTDDTDYGYTF. With all but the CDR3 taken from the reference TRBV7-9 and TRBJ1-2 genes, the full variable domain is: DTGVSQNPRHKITKRGQNVTFRCDPISEHNRLYWYRQTLGQGPEFLTYFQNEAQLEKSRLLSDRFSAERPKGSFSTLEIQRTEQGDSAMYLCASTDDTDYGYTFGSGTRLTVV.